This T cell receptor beta chain emerged from a study of post-analysis software for immune sequencing data. As regards this clonotype: Its antigen is unidentified.

Incorporated into the TCR beta cDNA libraries were unique molecular identifiers, which served to reduce PCR and sequencing biases. TCRdb ran MiXCR on the PCR reads and lists one entry per CDR3 protein. Seen here are about 760,000 distinct CDR3 sequences, less than 35% observed once, and the top ten hold 0.56%. Study outcomes and limitations: F measure clustering grouped samples strongly by preparation batch. Controls' normalized Chao1 diversity significantly exceeded that of multiple sclerosis patients. The five TRBV segments detected at higher frequency in patients than in controls included TRBV5-6, TRBV5-1 and TRBV20-1.

With V trimmed by 1 base and J by 8 bases, 1 base remained unmatched. The CDR3 sequence is 12 residues long. Germline CDR1 reads MDHEN; CDR2 reads SYDVKM. The sequencing sample was made of blood. This receptor was identified in a girl between 10 and 17 years old with multiple sclerosis. The rearrangement joins TRBV28 to TRBJ1-2; 7 nucleotides match TRBD1. The CDR3 bases are TGTGCCAGCAGTTTATCAGGGGGAGGCTACACCTTC. Translation gives CASSLSGGGYTF.